The 27 T cell receptor beta chains below all came from one sample that was sequenced in a study of post-analysis software for immune sequencing data (dated by TCRdb to the mid-2010s). These receptors are not linked to any known antigen. The protocol used for the library was PCR. Sequencing was carried out with an Illumina HiSeq 2500. To reduce PCR and sequencing biases, unique molecular identifiers were built into the TCR beta cDNA libraries. TCRdb itself trimmed the public reads at Q25 with fastp, ran MiXCR and retained productive beta chains. Rows are combined by CDR3 protein, so each entry shows the most common genes and DNA. The sample data list about 180,000 distinct CDR3 sequences, and approximately 30% of these were observed just once. The ten most abundant clones make up about 1.4% of the sample. On the study overall, not on this receptor specifically: Significantly higher frequencies in patients than in controls were found for roughly 5 TRBV segments, including TRBV5-6, TRBV5-1 and TRBV20-1.

Sequenced input: blood. Source of these receptors: a girl between 10 and 17 years old with multiple sclerosis.

This clonotype has just a few counts. The chain links TRBV20-1 to TRBJ1-5, with D perhaps TRBD1 (6 bases). Trimming took 4 bases from V and 4 from J, leaving 14 bases between them. Germline V gives CDR1 DFQATT, CDR2 SNEGSKA (reference sequence). The CDR3 has 14 amino acids. CDR3: CSATREGGNQPQHF. CDR3 sequence (DNA): TGCAGTGCTACCAGGGAGGGGGGGAATCAGCCCCAGCATTTT.

This rearrangement joins TRBV7-2 to TRBJ2-1; D possibly corresponds to TRBD1 (6 bases). Germline values: CDR1 SGHTA, CDR2 FQGNSA. The CDR3 runs 14 residues. The V gene lost 4 bases and the J gene lost 7 bases, with 14 bases spanning the gap. In DNA, the CDR3 is TGTGCCAGCAGCTCATTTCTACAGGGTAATGAGCAGTTCTTC. Its protein product is CASSSFLQGNEQFF. Looking up the rest from reference TRBV7-2 and TRBJ2-1 gives the full variable domain: GAGVSQSPSNKVTEKGKDVELRCDPISGHTALYWYRQSLGQGLEFLIYFQGNSAPDKSGLPSDRFSAERTGGSVSTLTIQRTQQEDSAVYLCASSSFLQGNEQFFGPGTRLTVL.

The V gene is TRBV29-1, the J gene TRBJ2-5; D gene uncertain. CDR3 length: 12 amino acids. V was pared by 4 bases and J by 1 base, with 7 bases between. Germline V gene data show CDR1 as SQVTM and CDR2 as ANQGSEA. The CDR3 is CSVVGIQETQYF. CDR3 sequence (DNA): TGCAGCGTTGTGGGAATCCAAGAGACCCAGTACTTC.

The J gene is TRBJ2-1, the V gene TRBV20-1; 9 bases line up with TRBD1. CDR1 is DFQATT and CDR2 is SNEGSKA in the germline V gene (reference sequence). CDR3 length equals 15 residues. J lost 7 bases, V lost 3 bases, and 10 bases had no gene match. Here the CDR3 DNA reads TGCAGTGCTAGTAGAGTGGGACAGGGTGGAAATGAGCAGTTCTTC. It codes for CSASRVGQGGNEQFF.

The chain combines TRBV7-2 with TRBJ1-2; D remains ambiguous. Germline V lookup: CDR1 SGHTA, CDR2 FQGNSA. This CDR3 comprises 14 residues. V lost 1 base to trimming and J lost 4 bases, with 10 bases between them. The CDR3 coding sequence is TGTGCCAGCAGCTTAGACCCGGGTTTCTATGGCTACACCTTC. This gives the protein CASSLDPGFYGYTF.

J is TRBJ2-1 and V is TRBV14, with TRBD2 identical over 10 bases. CDR1 is SGHDN, CDR2 FVKESK, per germline. This CDR3 region has 15 residues. The V segment lost 0 bases and the J segment 5 bases; nucleotides outside the gene matches: 1. CDR3 protein: CASSQDLAGDNEQFF. DNA for the CDR3: TGTGCCAGCAGCCAAGATCTAGCGGGGGACAATGAGCAGTTCTTC.

About this clonotype: Since a much larger clone is just one base distant, this may be a read error. CDR3 sequence: CAFGQGNEQYF. CDR3 in DNA: TGTGCCTTCGGACAGGGGAACGAGCAGTACTTC. The chain joins TRBV27 to TRBJ2-7; 9 bases fit TRBD1. Germline CDR1 is MNHEY and CDR2 is SMNVEV (reference sequence). This CDR3 region has 11 residues. The trim removed 11 bases at V and 5 bases at J, leaving 4 bases unmatched.

Concerning this clonotype itself: A much larger clone differs by one base, so this may be a read error. The genes are TRBV7-2 and TRBJ2-5; possibly TRBD1 for D (6 bases). The J call may be mistaken, given a closer DNA end match to TRBJ2-1. The length of the CDR3 is 12 residues. Germline assignment: CDR1 SGHTA and CDR2 FQGNSA. Written as DNA, the CDR3 is TGTGCCAGCAGCCAGGGGTGGGAGACCCAGTTCTTC. Translating it yields CASSQGWETQFF.

The V call is TRBV6-4, the J call TRBJ1-1; D unresolved. Germline assignment: CDR1 MRHNA and CDR2 SNTAGT. The V gene lost 2 bases and the J gene lost 5 bases, with 15 bases spanning the gap. There are 15 residues in the CDR3. The DNA of the CDR3 is TGTGCCAGCAGTGACCCATCTAGAACGGGGACTGAAGCTTTCTTT. It yields the protein CASSDPSRTGTEAFF.

The chain joins TRBV7-9 to TRBJ1-2, with D uncertain. This CDR3 contains 14 residues. The germline V gene has CDR1 SEHNR and CDR2 FQNEAQ (reference sequence). The V and J ends lost 5 bases and 3 bases respectively, with 13 bases between them. CDR3 in amino acids: CASSRGASDYGYTF. Here the CDR3 DNA reads TGTGCCAGCAGCCGAGGCGCGTCAGACTATGGCTACACCTTC.

This clonotype was seen a handful of times. Compared with germline, one end of the junction differs, possibly owing to a read error. The J gene is TRBJ2-1, the V gene TRBV7-9; 15 bases are shared with TRBD2. The CDR3 is 19 residues long. Germline CDR1 reads SEHNR; CDR2 reads FQNEAQ (reference sequence). This chain's CDR3 is CASSLGLAGGSSSCNEQFF. The CDR3 bases are TGTGCCAGCAGCCTGGGACTAGCGGGAGGATCGAGCTCCTGCAATGAGCAGTTCTTC.

The chain carries TRBV3-1 and TRBJ2-4; the match to TRBD1 covers 11 bases. Germline CDR1 LGHDT, CDR2 YNNKEL (reference sequence). The CDR3 totals 14 residues. Trimming took 4 bases from V and 15 from J; bases not matched to a gene: 11. CDR3 bases: TGTGCCAGCAGCCGAGACGGGACAGGGGGTATTGCGTACTTC. This translates into CASSRDGTGGIAYF.

Comments on this clonotype: This CDR3 fails to terminate in the conserved phenylalanine or tryptophan, so it likely reflects a read error. The chain joins TRBV12-3 or TRBV12-4 to TRBJ2-1; D is ambiguous. V was shortened by 2 bases and J by 7 bases, with 15 bases between the two germline ends. This CDR3 contains 15 residues. CDR3 in DNA: TGTGCCAGCAGTTTAAATTACGGGCCTTCTAATGAGCAGTTCTCC. Translating gives CASSLNYGPSNEQFS.

This clonotype was seen a handful of times. V and J are TRBV12-3 or TRBV12-4 and TRBJ1-1; 9 bases fit TRBD1. The trim removed 1 base at V and 0 bases at J, leaving 6 bases unmatched. This CDR3 has 17 amino acids. CDR3 DNA: TGTGCCAGCAGTTTAGGCAGGACAGGGGCCATGAACACTGAAGCTTTCTTT. Protein sequence: CASSLGRTGAMNTEAFF.

This chain links TRBV7-3 with TRBJ1-1; the D is unclear. V was shortened by 8 bases and J by 8 bases, with 21 bases between the two germline ends. The CDR3 runs to 14 residues. The germline CDR1 and CDR2 sequences are SGHTA and FQGTGA. CDR3 DNA: TGTGCCAGCCGGCCCACAGCGGAGTACGGAGAAGCTTTCTTT. Its protein product is CASRPTAEYGEAFF.

This clonotype was detected a few times. V is TRBV4-1 and J is TRBJ2-5; possible D gene TRBD2, 5 bases. V was cut by 0 bases and J by 11 bases, with 19 bases left in between. CDR1 is MGHRA and CDR2 is YSYEKL in the germline V gene. The CDR3 loop spans 15 amino acids. The CDR3 coding sequence is TGCGCCAGCAGCCAAGAGATTGGCGGGTGGAATGAGCAGTACTTC. This translates into CASSQEIGGWNEQYF.

This clonotype has at least ten counts. J is TRBJ2-5 and V is TRBV15; TRBD1 matches 7 bases. Trimming removed 1 base from V and 11 bases from J; junction bases left unmatched: 10. The CDR3 contains 14 residues. CDR1 and CDR2 from the germline V gene are LNHNV and YYDKDF (reference sequence). The CDR3 DNA reads TGTGCCACCAGCAGAGCCCGACAGGGTAGGGAGCAGTACTTC. It codes for CATSRARQGREQYF.

The J gene is TRBJ2-1, the V gene TRBV4-1, with D unclear. From germline, CDR1 is MGHRA and CDR2 YSYEKL. Trimming pared 1 base from V and 3 bases from J, leaving 4 bases between. This CDR3 has 13 amino acids. CDR3 sequence (DNA): TGCGCCAGCAGCCAAGCGGGCTACAATGAGCAGTTCTTC. Its translation is CASSQAGYNEQFF.

This clonotype was picked up many times. V is TRBV6-5 and J is TRBJ2-7; TRBD2 matches 8 bases. Germline V gene sequence: CDR1 MNHEY, CDR2 SVGAGI. V was clipped by 0 bases and J by 2 bases; unmatched bases: 6. The CDR3 is made up of 16 amino acids. Written as DNA, the CDR3 is TGTGCCAGCAGTTACTCGTCTCTAGCGGGCCCCTACGAGCAGTACTTC. Its protein is CASSYSSLAGPYEQYF.

This clonotype came up a few times. CDR3 protein: CSASLQGTDTQYF. The CDR3, as DNA: TGCAGTGCTAGTCTACAGGGGACAGATACGCAGTATTTT. The chain combines TRBV20-1 with TRBJ2-3; TRBD1 agrees at 7 bases. The J segment lost 3 bases and the V segment lost 3 bases, leaving 3 bases of the junction unmatched. Germline-derived CDR1 and CDR2 are DFQATT and SNEGSKA (reference sequence). The CDR3 totals 13 residues.

This clonotype was observed a few times. The CDR3 here is CASSRQGADYGYTF. The CDR3 nucleotides read TGTGCCAGCAGCCGACAGGGGGCGGACTATGGCTACACCTTC. The rearrangement joins TRBV12-3 or TRBV12-4 to TRBJ1-2, with 10 bases identical to TRBD1. This CDR3 has 14 residues. V shed 6 bases, J shed 3 bases, and the junction held 4 bases outside the gene matches.

The chain links TRBV7-9 to TRBJ2-2, with D possibly TRBD1 on 6 matching bases. The CDR3 contains 16 residues. CDR1 and CDR2 (germline): SEHNR, FQNEAQ (reference sequence). The germline V and J ends were trimmed by 4 bases and 6 bases, with 18 bases remaining between them. The CDR3: CASSSSQGIWAGELFF. CDR3 in DNA: TGTGCCAGCAGCTCATCACAGGGAATCTGGGCCGGGGAGCTGTTTTTT.

In this sample, this clonotype turned up a few times. V usage is TRBV7-8 and J usage is TRBJ2-2, with 9 bases that match TRBD1. From germline, CDR1 is SGHVS and CDR2 FQNEAQ. After removal of 8 bases from V and 3 bases from J, the junction contained 4 bases not matched to a gene. The CDR3 has 14 amino acids. CDR3 sequence: CASGGQGYTGELFF. The DNA of the CDR3 is TGTGCCAGCGGGGGACAGGGCTACACCGGGGAGCTGTTTTTT. The full variable domain, its missing parts supplied by reference TRBV7-8 and TRBJ2-2, is GAGVSQSPRYKVAKRGQDVALRCDPISGHVSLFWYQQALGQGPEFLTYFQNEAQLDKSGLPSDRFFAERPEGSVSTLKIQRTQQEDSAVYLCASGGQGYTGELFFGEGSRLTVL.

This rearrangement joins TRBV5-1 to TRBJ2-2; D gene uncertain. The CDR3 runs to 15 residues. The ends were cut back, 0 bases at V and 4 bases at J, with 10 bases in the middle. The germline CDR1 and CDR2 sequences are SGHRS and YFSETQ. CDR3 nucleotides: TGCGCCAGCAGCTTGGGGGTCGTTGTCACCGGGGAGCTGTTTTTT. This sequence encodes CASSLGVVVTGELFF.

The J gene is TRBJ2-1, the V gene TRBV18, with D hard to call. Germline values: CDR1 KGHSH, CDR2 LQKENI. The CDR3 covers 15 residues. V shed 6 bases and J shed 3 bases, with 15 bases lying between them. The CDR3 region is CASSMGTNDYNEQFF. The CDR3 nucleotides read TGTGCCAGCTCCATGGGTACGAATGACTACAATGAGCAGTTCTTC. Supplemented by reference TRBV18 and TRBJ2-1, the full variable domain reads NAGVMQNPRHLVRRRGQEARLRCSPMKGHSHVYWYRQLPEEGLKFMVYLQKENIIDESGMPKERFSAEFPKEGPSILRIQQVVRGDSAAYFCASSMGTNDYNEQFFGPGTRLTVL.

The chain recombines TRBV7-9 with TRBJ1-2; no clear D gene. This CDR3 is built from 15 residues. The germline V gene encodes CDR1 SEHNR and CDR2 FQNEAQ (reference sequence). V was pared by 0 bases and J by 3 bases, with 11 bases between. The CDR3 sequence: CASSLAGRTDYGYTF. As DNA, the CDR3 is TGTGCCAGCAGCTTAGCGGGCAGGACCGACTATGGCTACACCTTC. The variable domain in full, completed from reference TRBV7-9 and TRBJ1-2, reads DTGVSQNPRHKITKRGQNVTFRCDPISEHNRLYWYRQTLGQGPEFLTYFQNEAQLEKSRLLSDRFSAERPKGSFSTLEIQRTEQGDSAMYLCASSLAGRTDYGYTFGSGTRLTVV.

This clonotype was detected ten times or more. V is TRBV11-2 and J is TRBJ2-7; 7 bases agree with TRBD1. This CDR3 spans 14 amino acids. Losses at the gene ends were 0 bases for V and 4 bases for J; bases not matched to a gene: 3. Per germline, CDR1 SGHAT and CDR2 FQNNGV. The chain's CDR3 is CASSLDGTDYEQYF. The DNA for the CDR3 is TGTGCCAGCAGCTTAGACGGGACAGATTACGAGCAGTACTTC.